These T cell receptor beta chains were read from a single sample in a study of T-cell memory formation after mild COVID-19. MiXCR, applied by TCRdb to the 5' RACE reads, yields one record per CDR3 protein. The sample has approximately 48,000 distinct CDR3 sequences, over 6.5% seen once. The sample taken for sequencing was PBMCs or a T cell subset sorted from them (not recorded which). These receptors were obtained from a man aged 18-30 years who had mild COVID-19 (a few samples of this study predate the infection). Cell type and time point are not known. The conserved cysteine and the conserved F or W are not part of the CDR3 here. Rows may omit the clone size; those that give it use once, few, many or a size class.

abundance	v_gene	CDR3aa
many	TRBV4-3	ASSQDGPTFDGDTEAF
few	TRBV18	ASSPLAGGLYGTDTQY
few	TRBV24-1	ATSDPGTGVSRYYNEQF
-	TRBV12-3/TRBV12-4	ASSLLVEETQY
-	TRBV25-1	ASSELRVAF
-	TRBV7-3	ASSLAGAFTDTQY
-	TRBV15	ATSREAGGGQTYEQY
-	TRBV7-2	ASSTGQGNYNEQF
many	TRBV7-2	ASSPMNSNQPQH
many	TRBV11-2	ASSLDHGGELF
many	TRBV19	ASKSGSGGPNTGELF
many	TRBV20-1	SLKDCSGGADEQF
many	TRBV7-6	ASSPTTGSGETQY
-	TRBV7-9	ASSLLQGSGSPLH
once	TRBV12-3/TRBV12-4	ASSFQENGELF
-	TRBV6-5	ASSPIAGGPYEQF
few	TRBV2	ASVMGLSEETQY
-	TRBV6-6	ASKRAGNNEQF
-	TRBV7-2	ASSLGVQGSLGGYT
-	TRBV6-6	ASSPDGIYGYT
-	TRBV5-1	ASSLVYQGRDGYT
few	TRBV9	ASSVTSGGVYNEQF
many	TRBV5-1	ASSERTGLTGELF
few	TRBV20-1	SAGGGGREKLF
few	TRBV5-1	ASRPRDSAYNSPLH
few	TRBV5-1	ASWEEWKTQY
many	TRBV7-9	ASSQTGNTIY
-	TRBV5-1	ASSLAQGQLYGYT
-	TRBV20-1	SASLVQNTEAF
-	TRBV7-2	ASRPHGTAGELF
few	TRBV5-1	ASSGGAVMNTEAF
few	TRBV5-1	ASSLGPRGGYEQY